The 18 T cell receptor beta chains in this list originate from one sample, sequenced in a study of blood T cell repertoires in COVID-19. Clones were sequenced by immunoSEQ multiplex PCR, and TCRdb holds only the in-frame ones, with some missing. The table has 200,000 to 250,000 clones, more than 75% seen once. Source material: PBMCs or T cells enriched from blood (not recorded which). These receptors were taken from a woman aged 40 to 49 with acute COVID-19.

The chain has TRBV27 and TRBJ2-2; tentatively, D is TRBD1 (6 bases). This CDR3 comprises 14 residues. Germline V lookup: CDR1 MNHEY, CDR2 SMNVEV (reference sequence). The V and J ends lost 2 bases and 5 bases respectively, with 9 bases between them. The CDR3 DNA is TGTGCCAGCAGTTTAGCCGGGACAACCGGGGAGCTGTTTTTT. Translation gives CASSLAGTTGELFF.

The V call is TRBV6-6, the J call TRBJ1-2, with no clear D. Germline CDR1 is MNHNY and CDR2 is SVGAGI (reference sequence). V lost 7 bases and J 3 bases, leaving 15 bases between the germline ends. The CDR3 loop spans 14 amino acids. In nucleotides, the CDR3 is TGTGCCAGCACTACCCCCACAGCCTACTATGGCTACACCTTC. Translation: CASTTPTAYYGYTF.

This chain links TRBV3-1 (or the pseudogene TRBV3-2) with TRBJ2-7, with 8 nucleotides matching TRBD2. The germline V gene encodes CDR1 LGHDT and CDR2 YNNKEL (reference sequence). The CDR3 runs 17 residues. V lost 3 bases, J lost 3 bases, and 13 bases stayed unmatched. The CDR3 here is CASSHDYPGLGDYEQYF. Written as DNA, the CDR3 is TGTGCCAGCAGCCACGACTATCCGGGACTAGGGGACTACGAGCAGTACTTC.

This rearrangement joins TRBV6-1 to TRBJ2-3; the match to TRBD2 covers 8 bases. With V trimmed by 0 bases and J by 2 bases, 4 bases remained unmatched. From germline, CDR1 is MNHNS and CDR2 SASEGT. The CDR3 length is 16 residues. The chain's CDR3 is CASSEAIAGTTDTQYF. The DNA for the CDR3 is TGTGCCAGCAGTGAAGCAATAGCGGGAACCACAGATACGCAGTATTTT.

The chain employs TRBV7-6 and TRBJ1-6; D gene ambiguous. Germline assignment: CDR1 SGHVS and CDR2 FNYEAQ. The CDR3 spans 15 residues. Trimming removed 5 bases from V and 7 bases from J, with 15 bases in between. The CDR3 DNA is TGTGCCAGCAGCCCACGAGAGGGTCGCAATTCACCCCTCCACTTT. Translated, it gives CASSPREGRNSPLHF.

V gene TRBV6-5 combines with J gene TRBJ1-2; 7 nucleotides line up with TRBD1. The CDR3 runs to 13 residues. Per germline, CDR1 MNHEY and CDR2 SVGAGI. Trimming cost V 6 bases and J 4 bases; bases outside gene matches: 5. The CDR3 DNA reads TGTGCCAGCAGCTACGACAGGGCCTATGGCTACACCTTC. Its protein product is CASSYDRAYGYTF.

A word on this clone: Compared with germline, one end of the junction differs, possibly owing to a read error. This chain uses TRBV11-2 with TRBJ2-1; TRBD1 agrees at 11 bases. The CDR3 loop spans 16 amino acids. Germline CDR1 is SGHAT and CDR2 is FQNNGV. This chain's CDR3 is CASSQARDRGYNGQFF. The CDR3 nucleotides read TGTGCCAGCAGCCAAGCTCGGGACAGGGGGTATAATGGGCAGTTCTTC.

This rearrangement joins TRBV6-4 to TRBJ2-3; 12 positions agree with TRBD2. The CDR3 is made up of 14 amino acids. The V segment lost 9 bases and the J segment 0 bases; nucleotides outside the gene matches: 1. In germline, CDR1 is MRHNA, CDR2 SNTAGT. In DNA form, the CDR3 reads TGTGCCAGTGGGACTAGCGGGAGCACAGATACGCAGTATTTT. It translates to CASGTSGSTDTQYF.

The chain combines TRBV18 with TRBJ2-2; the D is unclear. The germline V and J ends were trimmed by 1 base and 7 bases, with 4 bases remaining between them. This CDR3 region has 12 residues. Germline CDR1 reads KGHSH; CDR2 reads LQKENI. The CDR3 here is CASSPRVGELFF. Written as DNA, the CDR3 is TGTGCCAGCTCACCACGCGTCGGGGAGCTGTTTTTT. Complete variable domain (other parts from reference TRBV18 and TRBJ2-2): NAGVMQNPRHLVRRRGQEARLRCSPMKGHSHVYWYRQLPEEGLKFMVYLQKENIIDESGMPKERFSAEFPKEGPSILRIQQVVRGDSAAYFCASSPRVGELFFGEGSRLTVL.

CDR3: CASSTLAGKETQYF. The DNA for the CDR3 is TGTGCCAGTAGTACCCTAGCGGGGAAGGAGACCCAGTACTTC. The rearrangement links TRBV19 to TRBJ2-5; 9 nucleotides match TRBD2. Germline V gives CDR1 LNHDA, CDR2 SQIVND (reference sequence). V was clipped by 4 bases and J by 5 bases; unmatched bases: 5. This CDR3 has 14 residues.

This rearrangement joins TRBV19 to TRBJ2-2, with 8 bases identical to TRBD2. Germline-derived CDR1 and CDR2 are LNHDA and SQIVND (reference sequence). The junction had 9 bases not matched to a gene; V was cut back by 5 bases and J by 7 bases. The length of the CDR3 is 15 residues. The CDR3 reads CASSWAAGASGELFF. The CDR3, as DNA: TGTGCCAGTAGTTGGGCAGCGGGAGCGAGCGGGGAGCTGTTTTTT. Supplemented by reference TRBV19 and TRBJ2-2, the full variable domain reads DGGITQSPKYLFRKEGQNVTLSCEQNLNHDAMYWYRQDPGQGLRLIYYSQIVNDFQKGDIAEGYSVSREKKESFPLTVTSAQKNPTAFYLCASSWAAGASGELFFGEGSRLTVL.

The chain has TRBV19 and TRBJ2-7; possibly TRBD1 for D (6 bases). Trimming removed 2 bases at V and 1 base at J, with 12 bases between. The CDR3 extends over 15 amino acids. The germline V gene encodes CDR1 LNHDA and CDR2 SQIVND (reference sequence). CDR3 protein: CASSIIGTTSYEQYF. The CDR3, as DNA: TGTGCCAGTAGTATAATCGGGACAACTTCCTACGAGCAGTACTTC.

V is TRBV2 and J is TRBJ1-6; 9 nucleotides match TRBD1. In germline, CDR1 is SNHLY, CDR2 FYNNEI. The junction had 6 bases not matched to a gene; V was cut back by 3 bases and J by 9 bases. The CDR3 is 15 amino acids. Written as DNA, the CDR3 is TGTGCCAGCAGTGATCTCGGACAGGGGACTTCACCCCTCCACTTT. Residues: CASSDLGQGTSPLHF.

This clone has just one count. The chain carries TRBV3-1 (or the pseudogene TRBV3-2) and TRBJ2-1, with 8 bases identical to TRBD2. CDR1 LGHDT and CDR2 YNNKEL come from the germline V gene (reference sequence). The CDR3 consists of 13 residues. The ends lost 3 bases at V and 6 bases at J; junction bases unmatched: 1. CDR3 region: CASSHGGVNEQFF. The CDR3 DNA reads TGTGCCAGCAGCCACGGGGGGGTCAATGAGCAGTTCTTC.

This chain connects TRBV9 to TRBJ1-2; TRBD1 matches 9 bases. Trimming removed 0 bases from V and 7 bases from J; junction bases left unmatched: 19. The CDR3 extends over 19 amino acids. In germline, CDR1 is SGDLS, CDR2 YYNGEE. CDR3 sequence (DNA): TGTGCCAGCAGCGTAGGACCCGATTTCCCTCCGGGACAGGGAAGTGGCTACACCTTC. It specifies CASSVGPDFPPGQGSGYTF. Looking up the rest from reference TRBV9 and TRBJ1-2 gives the full variable domain: DSGVTQTPKHLITATGQRVTLRCSPRSGDLSVYWYQQSLDQGLQFLIQYYNGEERAKGNILERFSAQQFPDLHSELNLSSLELGDSALYFCASSVGPDFPPGQGSGYTFGSGTRLTVV.

This clone was observed a few times. V and J are TRBV11-2 and TRBJ2-7; D perhaps matches TRBD1 (7 bases). The CDR3 spans 15 residues. The V gene lost 2 bases and the J gene lost 7 bases, with 18 bases spanning the gap. Germline lookup yields CDR1 SGHAT and CDR2 FQNNGV. CDR3 protein: CASSLPTDRRGEQYF. In nucleotides, the CDR3 is TGTGCCAGCAGCTTACCAACGGACAGGCGGGGAGAGCAGTACTTC.

This clone has a handful of counts. The J gene is TRBJ1-6, the V gene TRBV30, with a weak D call TRBD1 (6 bases). Germline V gene sequence: CDR1 GTSNPN, CDR2 SVGIG (reference sequence). V was trimmed by 4 bases and J by 6 bases, leaving 13 bases between them. The CDR3 is made up of 14 amino acids. The CDR3 sequence: CAWTTLQGNSPLHF. CDR3 sequence (DNA): TGTGCCTGGACCACACTACAGGGTAATTCACCCCTCCACTTT.

CDR3 in amino acids: CASSLVDYEQYF. The CDR3 nucleotides read TGTGCCAGCAGCTTAGTAGACTACGAGCAGTACTTC. The rearrangement uses TRBV7-9 and TRBJ2-7, with D unclear. Germline CDR1 reads SEHNR; CDR2 reads FQNEAQ (reference sequence). V lost 1 base, J lost 3 bases, and 4 bases lay in between. CDR3 length equals 12 residues. Full variable domain (rest looked up from reference TRBV7-9 and TRBJ2-7): DTGVSQNPRHKITKRGQNVTFRCDPISEHNRLYWYRQTLGQGPEFLTYFQNEAQLEKSRLLSDRFSAERPKGSFSTLEIQRTEQGDSAMYLCASSLVDYEQYFGPGTRLTVT.